This T cell receptor beta chain derives from a study of T cells in tumors and immune-related adverse events. Profiled with immunoSEQ multiplex PCR; TCRdb holds only in-frame clones, not every one. The profile shows about 11,000 clones, around 93% of them singletons. Trimming at V came to 0 bases and at J to 3 bases, leaving 1 base not matched to a gene. The germline V gene has CDR1 MNHEY and CDR2 SVGAGI. CDR3 length: 15 amino acids. This clone was observed once. The chain carries TRBV6-5 and TRBJ1-2; the match to TRBD1 covers 10 bases. The receptor's source is a female donor with metastatic renal cell carcinoma. The input for sequencing was lymph node tissue, taken from a patient treated with anti-PD-1 therapy. The CDR3 loop reads CASSYSGQGDYGYTF. The CDR3 DNA sequence: TGTGCCAGCAGTTACTCAGGACAGGGGGACTATGGCTACACCTTC.